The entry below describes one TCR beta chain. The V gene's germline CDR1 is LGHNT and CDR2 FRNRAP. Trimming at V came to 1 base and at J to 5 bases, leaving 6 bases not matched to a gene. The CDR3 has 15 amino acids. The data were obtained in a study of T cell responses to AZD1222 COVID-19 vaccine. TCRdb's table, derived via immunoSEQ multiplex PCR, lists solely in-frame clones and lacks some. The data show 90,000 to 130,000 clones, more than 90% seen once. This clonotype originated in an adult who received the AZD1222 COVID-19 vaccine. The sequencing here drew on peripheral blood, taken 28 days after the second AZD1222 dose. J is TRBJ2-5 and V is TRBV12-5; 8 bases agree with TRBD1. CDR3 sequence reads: CASGLGRTGYETQYF. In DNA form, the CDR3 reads TGTGCTAGTGGTTTGGGACGGACAGGGTACGAGACCCAGTACTTC.